This T cell receptor (beta chain) was observed in a study of T cell changes during pregnancy in multiple sclerosis. This clone has just one count. Clones were read by immunoSEQ multiplex PCR, and TCRdb kept only the in-frame ones, dropping some. The repertoire holds about 100,000 clones, with approximately 92% as singletons. Specimen: peripheral blood, collected in the first trimester of pregnancy. The TCR originated in a female donor with multiple sclerosis, enrolled in a pregnancy study.

CDR3 loop: CASSLQGLRDTEAFF. In nucleotides, the CDR3 is TGCGCCAGCAGCTTGCAGGGGCTGAGGGACACTGAAGCTTTCTTT. The V gene is TRBV5-1, the J gene TRBJ1-1; tentative D call: TRBD1 (6 bases). Germline V gives CDR1 SGHRS, CDR2 YFSETQ. CDR3 length equals 15 residues. V was trimmed by 1 base and J by 3 bases, leaving 13 bases between them.